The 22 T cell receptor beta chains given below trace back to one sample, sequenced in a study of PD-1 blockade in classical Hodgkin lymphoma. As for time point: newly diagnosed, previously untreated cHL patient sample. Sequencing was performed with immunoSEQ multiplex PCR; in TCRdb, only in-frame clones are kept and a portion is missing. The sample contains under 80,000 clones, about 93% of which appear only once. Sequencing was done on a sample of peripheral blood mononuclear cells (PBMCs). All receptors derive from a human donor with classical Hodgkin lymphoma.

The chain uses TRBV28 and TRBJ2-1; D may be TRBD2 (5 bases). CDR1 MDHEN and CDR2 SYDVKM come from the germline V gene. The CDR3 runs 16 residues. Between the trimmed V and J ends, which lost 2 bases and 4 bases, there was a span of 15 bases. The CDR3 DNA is TGTGCCAGCAGTTTACGCCCTAGCCTCACTTACAATGAGCAGTTCTTC. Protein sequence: CASSLRPSLTYNEQFF.

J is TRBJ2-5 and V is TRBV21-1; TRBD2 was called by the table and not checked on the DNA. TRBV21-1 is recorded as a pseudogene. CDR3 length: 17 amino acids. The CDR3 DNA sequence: TGTGCCAGCAGCCCGGCAAGCGGGAGGATGTTCGGAGAGACCCAGTACTTC. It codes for CASSPASGRMFGETQYF.

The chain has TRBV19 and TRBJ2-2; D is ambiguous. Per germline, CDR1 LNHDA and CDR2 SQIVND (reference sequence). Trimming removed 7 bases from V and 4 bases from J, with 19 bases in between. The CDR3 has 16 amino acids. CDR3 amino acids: CASKRAGQTITGELFF. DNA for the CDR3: TGTGCCAGTAAAAGGGCCGGTCAAACCATCACCGGGGAGCTGTTTTTT.

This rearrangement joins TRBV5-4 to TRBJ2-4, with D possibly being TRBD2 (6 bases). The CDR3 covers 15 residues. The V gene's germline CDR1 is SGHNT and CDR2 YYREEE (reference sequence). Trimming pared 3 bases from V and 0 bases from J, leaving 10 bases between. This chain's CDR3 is CASSWDSLAKNIQYF. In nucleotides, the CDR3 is TGTGCCAGCAGCTGGGACTCCCTAGCCAAAAACATTCAGTACTTC.

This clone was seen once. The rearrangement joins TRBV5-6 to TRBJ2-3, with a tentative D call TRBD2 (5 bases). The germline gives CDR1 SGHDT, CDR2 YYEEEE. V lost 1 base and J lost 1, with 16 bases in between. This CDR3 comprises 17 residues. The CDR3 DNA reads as TGTGCCAGCAGCTTGAGAGACTCCCCCGGGGGCACAGATACGCAGTATTTT. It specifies CASSLRDSPGGTDTQYF.

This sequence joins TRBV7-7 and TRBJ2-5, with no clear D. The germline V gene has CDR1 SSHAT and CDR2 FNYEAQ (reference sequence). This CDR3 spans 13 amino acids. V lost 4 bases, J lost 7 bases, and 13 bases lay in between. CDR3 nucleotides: TGTGCCAGCAGCTCAACGACGGGTCGGACCCAGTACTTC. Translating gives CASSSTTGRTQYF.

CDR3 in DNA: TGCGCCAGCAGCTCCAGGGCACCGAACACCGGGGAGCTGTTTTTT. Its protein is CASSSRAPNTGELFF. This rearrangement joins TRBV5-1 to TRBJ2-2; TRBD1 might be the D (5 bases). The CDR3 loop spans 15 amino acids. Germline values: CDR1 SGHRS, CDR2 YFSETQ. Trimming removed 3 bases from V and 0 bases from J, with 9 bases in between.

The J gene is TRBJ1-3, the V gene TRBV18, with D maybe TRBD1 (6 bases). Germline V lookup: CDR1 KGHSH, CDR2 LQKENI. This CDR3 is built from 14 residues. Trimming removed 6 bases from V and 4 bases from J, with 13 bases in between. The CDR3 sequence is CASSPQGSGNTIYF. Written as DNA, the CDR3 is TGTGCCAGCTCCCCGCAGGGGTCAGGAAACACCATATATTTT.

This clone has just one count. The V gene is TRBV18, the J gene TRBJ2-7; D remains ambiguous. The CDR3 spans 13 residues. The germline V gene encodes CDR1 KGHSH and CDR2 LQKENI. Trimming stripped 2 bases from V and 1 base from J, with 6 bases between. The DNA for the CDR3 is TGTGCCAGCTCACCAGACGGATCCTACGAGCAGTACTTC. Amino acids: CASSPDGSYEQYF.

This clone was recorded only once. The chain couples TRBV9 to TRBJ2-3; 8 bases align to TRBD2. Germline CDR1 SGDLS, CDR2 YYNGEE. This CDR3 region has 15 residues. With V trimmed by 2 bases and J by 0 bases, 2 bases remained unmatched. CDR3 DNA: TGTGCCAGCAGCGTTAGCGGGAAAAGCACAGATACGCAGTATTTT. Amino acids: CASSVSGKSTDTQYF.

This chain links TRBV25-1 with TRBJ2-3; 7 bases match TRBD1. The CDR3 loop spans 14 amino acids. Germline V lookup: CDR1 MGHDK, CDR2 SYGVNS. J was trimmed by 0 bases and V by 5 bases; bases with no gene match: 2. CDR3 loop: CASSLQGSTDTQYF. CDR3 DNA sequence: TGTGCCAGCAGTCTACAGGGGAGCACAGATACGCAGTATTTT. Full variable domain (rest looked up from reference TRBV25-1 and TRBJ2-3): EADIYQTPRYLVIGTGKKITLECSQTMGHDKMYWYQQDPGMELHLIHYSYGVNSTEKGDLSSESTVSRIRTEHFPLTLESARPSHTSQYLCASSLQGSTDTQYFGPGTRLTVL.

The CDR3 sequence: CASSRGTGGYNEQFF. The DNA for the CDR3 is TGTGCCAGCAGCCGCGGGACAGGGGGGTACAATGAGCAGTTCTTC. V gene TRBV7-6 combines with J gene TRBJ2-1, with TRBD1 matching 11 bases. The CDR3 consists of 15 residues. Germline V gene data show CDR1 as SGHVS and CDR2 as FNYEAQ. Losses at the gene ends were 5 bases for V and 4 bases for J; bases not matched to a gene: 4.

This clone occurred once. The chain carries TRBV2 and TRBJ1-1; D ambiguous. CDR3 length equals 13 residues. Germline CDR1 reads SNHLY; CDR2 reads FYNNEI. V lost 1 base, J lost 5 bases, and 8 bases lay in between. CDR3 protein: CASSEVMGTEAFF. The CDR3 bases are TGTGCCAGCAGTGAAGTTATGGGGACTGAAGCTTTCTTT. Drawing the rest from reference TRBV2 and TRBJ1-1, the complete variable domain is EPEVTQTPSHQVTQMGQEVILRCVPISNHLYFYWYRQILGQKVEFLVSFYNNEISEKSEIFDDQFSVERPDGSNFTLKIRSTKLEDSAMYFCASSEVMGTEAFFGQGTRLTVV.

The CDR3: CASIGSGNTIYF. The CDR3 region has the DNA TGTGCCAGCATTGGAAGTGGAAACACCATATATTTT. The genes are TRBV6-1 and TRBJ1-3; D unresolved. There are 12 residues in the CDR3. Trimming cost V 7 bases and J 3 bases, with 7 bases left between them. Germline lookup yields CDR1 MNHNS and CDR2 SASEGT.

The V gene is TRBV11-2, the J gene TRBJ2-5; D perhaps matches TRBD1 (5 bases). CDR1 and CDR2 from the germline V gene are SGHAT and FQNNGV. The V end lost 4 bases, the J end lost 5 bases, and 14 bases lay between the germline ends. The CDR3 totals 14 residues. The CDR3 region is CASSSWGSQETQYF. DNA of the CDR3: TGTGCCAGCAGCTCGTGGGGCTCCCAGGAGACCCAGTACTTC.

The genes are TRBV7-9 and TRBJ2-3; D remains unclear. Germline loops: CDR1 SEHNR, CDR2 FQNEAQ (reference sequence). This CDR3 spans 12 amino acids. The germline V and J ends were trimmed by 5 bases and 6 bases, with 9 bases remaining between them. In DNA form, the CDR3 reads TGTGCCAGCAGCATTGCCCAGGATACGCAGTATTTT. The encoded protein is CASSIAQDTQYF.

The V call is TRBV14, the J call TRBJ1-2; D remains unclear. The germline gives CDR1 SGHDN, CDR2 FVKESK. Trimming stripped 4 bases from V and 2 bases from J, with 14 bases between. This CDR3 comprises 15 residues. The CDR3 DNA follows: TGTGCCAGCAGCCCCCTCGGACTTCAAAACTATGGCTACACCTTC. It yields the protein CASSPLGLQNYGYTF.

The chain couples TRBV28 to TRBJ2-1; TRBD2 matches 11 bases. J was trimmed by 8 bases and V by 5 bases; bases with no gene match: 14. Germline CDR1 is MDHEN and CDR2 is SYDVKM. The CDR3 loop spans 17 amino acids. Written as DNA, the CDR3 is TGTGCCAGCAGTACTCAGTTTCTAGCGGGAGGTTTCCATGAGCAGTTCTTC. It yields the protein CASSTQFLAGGFHEQFF.

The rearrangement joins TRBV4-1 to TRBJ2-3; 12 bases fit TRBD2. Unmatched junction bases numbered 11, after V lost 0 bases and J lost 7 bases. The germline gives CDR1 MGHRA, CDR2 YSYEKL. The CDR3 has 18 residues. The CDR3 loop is CASSQDGGASGRDYTQYF. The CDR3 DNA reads TGCGCCAGCAGCCAAGATGGGGGAGCTAGCGGGAGGGATTATACGCAGTATTTT.

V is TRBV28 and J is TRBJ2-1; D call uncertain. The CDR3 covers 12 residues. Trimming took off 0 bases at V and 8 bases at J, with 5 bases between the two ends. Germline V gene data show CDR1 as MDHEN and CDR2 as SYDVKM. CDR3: CASSLWTHEQFF. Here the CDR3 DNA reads TGTGCCAGCAGTTTATGGACCCATGAGCAGTTCTTC.

The CDR3 region has the DNA TGTGCCAGTAGTATAGCCCTGACAGGGAAGGTCTACGAGCAGTACTTC. It encodes CASSIALTGKVYEQYF. V is TRBV19 and J is TRBJ2-7; 7 nucleotides line up with TRBD1. This CDR3 has 16 residues. CDR1 and CDR2 (germline): LNHDA, SQIVND (reference sequence). The V and J ends lost 1 base and 3 bases, in that order; junction bases with no gene match: 9.

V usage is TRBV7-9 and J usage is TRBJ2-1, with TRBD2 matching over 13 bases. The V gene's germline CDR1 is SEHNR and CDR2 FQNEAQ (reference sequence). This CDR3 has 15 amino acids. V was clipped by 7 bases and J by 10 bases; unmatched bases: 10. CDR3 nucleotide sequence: TGTGCCAGCACCCCCATCGGACTAGCGGGAGACGAGCAGTTCTTC. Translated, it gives CASTPIGLAGDEQFF.